These 28 T cell receptor beta chains share one sample of origin, sequenced in a study of T cells in Graves' hyperthyroidism and ophthalmopathy. Researchers took RNA transcripts and amplified the TCR beta CDR3 regions from them. A set of HTBI primers served as the primers for a first-round RT-PCR of the TCR CDR3. TCRdb re-called the multiplex PCR reads with MiXCR, one entry per CDR3 protein. The sample consists of 500,000 to 700,000 distinct CDR3 sequences, roughly a sixth of them appearing once. The sample comprised blood. These receptor sequences come from a woman between 18 and 30 years old with Graves' hyperthyroidism.

This clonotype was seen repeatedly, ten times or more. The V gene is TRBV27, the J gene TRBJ2-7; a weak D match, TRBD2 (5 bases). Trimming took 2 bases from V and 5 from J, leaving 16 bases between them. The CDR3 loop spans 15 amino acids. Germline V lookup: CDR1 MNHEY, CDR2 SMNVEV (reference sequence). CDR3 sequence (DNA): TGTGCCAGCAGTTTACTCCGGGAAAGGGTAGACGAGCAGTACTTC. Translated: CASSLLRERVDEQYF.

At least ten counts were recorded for this clonotype. This chain uses TRBV6-2 or TRBV6-3 with TRBJ1-1, with 7 bases that match TRBD1. V trimming: 2 bases; J trimming: 10 bases; junction bases outside the gene matches: 7. This CDR3 comprises 13 residues. Germline CDR1 is MNHEY and CDR2 is SVGEGT. The CDR3 DNA sequence: TGTGCCAGCAGTTACCGAGACAGGGCTGGAGCTTTCTTT. Translated, it gives CASSYRDRAGAFF.

The J gene is TRBJ1-1, the V gene TRBV4-1; 7 nucleotides align to TRBD1. The germline CDR1 and CDR2 sequences are MGHRA and YSYEKL. V was pared by 2 bases and J by 3 bases, with 0 bases of the junction left unmatched. This CDR3 has 13 amino acids. CDR3 amino acids: CASSQTGDTEAFF. The CDR3 DNA is TGCGCCAGCAGCCAAACAGGGGACACTGAAGCTTTCTTT.

The chain links TRBV4-2 to TRBJ2-1, with 8 positions matching TRBD2. The CDR3 has 17 amino acids. From germline, CDR1 is LGHNA and CDR2 YNFKEQ. V shed 0 bases, J shed 7 bases, and the junction held 11 bases outside the gene matches. CDR3 nucleotides: TGTGCCAGCAGCCAAGATTTACCGGGACTAGGGGGGAATGAGCAGTTCTTC. This gives the protein CASSQDLPGLGGNEQFF.

The V call is TRBV4-2, the J call TRBJ1-4; D is uncertain. The CDR3 extends over 16 amino acids. CDR1 is LGHNA, CDR2 YNFKEQ, per germline. The CDR3 sequence is CASAEGLTSTNEKLFF. In nucleotides, the CDR3 is TGTGCTAGCGCGGAGGGTTTAACCTCAACTAATGAAAAACTGTTTTTT.

This clonotype was seen many times. The chain joins TRBV11-2 to TRBJ2-4; no clear D gene. The CDR3 is 14 residues long. V lost 0 bases to trimming and J lost 5 bases, with 8 bases between them. CDR1 and CDR2 (germline): SGHAT, FQNNGV. This CDR3 reads CASSLDGGENIQYF. In nucleotides, the CDR3 is TGTGCCAGCAGCTTAGATGGCGGTGAAAACATTCAGTACTTC. Using reference TRBV11-2 and TRBJ2-4 for the parts outside the CDR3, the full variable domain is EAGVAQSPRYKIIEKRQSVAFWCNPISGHATLYWYQQILGQGPKLLIQFQNNGVVDDSQLPKDRFSAERLKGVDSTLKIQPAKLEDSAVYLCASSLDGGENIQYFGAGTRLSVL.

This chain uses TRBV6-2 or TRBV6-3 with TRBJ1-1; no firm D call. Trimming took off 5 bases at V and 4 bases at J, with 11 bases between the two ends. The germline CDR1 and CDR2 sequences are MNHEY and SVGEGT. The CDR3 is 13 residues long. CDR3 bases: TGTGCCAGCAGTCGTTCGGCGGGCACTGAAGCTTTCTTT. This codes for CASSRSAGTEAFF.

The chain has TRBV5-1 and TRBJ1-4; D is possibly TRBD1 (6 bases). Germline V gives CDR1 SGHRS, CDR2 YFSETQ. V lost 7 bases and J lost 7, with 17 bases in between. This CDR3 is 14 amino acids long. This chain's CDR3 is CASPERPTGEKLFF. The CDR3 DNA reads TGCGCCAGCCCTGAAAGGCCGACAGGTGAAAAACTGTTTTTT.

This rearrangement joins TRBV28 to TRBJ2-7, with D perhaps TRBD2 (5 bases). Germline V gene lookup returns CDR1 MDHEN and CDR2 SYDVKM. V was pared by 2 bases and J by 2 bases, with 16 bases between. This CDR3 is 16 amino acids long. The CDR3 is CASSLTGGWRTYEQYF. CDR3 bases: TGTGCCAGCAGTTTAACGGGCGGGTGGAGGACCTACGAGCAGTACTTC.

The V and J genes are TRBV5-1 and TRBJ2-1, with 9 bases lining up with TRBD2. V lost 4 bases and J lost 3; bases outside the gene matches: 17. The CDR3 extends over 19 amino acids. CDR1 SGHRS and CDR2 YFSETQ come from the germline V gene. Here the CDR3 reads CASSPGLAGGPVGYNEQFF. The CDR3 coding sequence is TGCGCCAGCAGCCCTGGGCTGGCGGGAGGGCCAGTCGGCTACAATGAGCAGTTCTTC.

V usage is TRBV7-6 and J usage is TRBJ2-1, with 9 bases fitting TRBD2. V shed 3 bases and J 0 bases; nucleotides not matched to a gene: 3. Germline CDR1 reads SGHVS; CDR2 reads FNYEAQ. This CDR3 has 16 residues. Here the CDR3 reads CASSFGREGSYNEQFF. The CDR3 DNA follows: TGTGCCAGCAGCTTCGGGCGGGAGGGCTCCTACAATGAGCAGTTCTTC.

This sequence joins TRBV6-5 and TRBJ2-1; 11 bases fit TRBD2. The V segment lost 1 base and the J segment 8 bases; nucleotides outside the gene matches: 7. CDR3 length equals 16 residues. CDR1 and CDR2 (germline): MNHEY, SVGAGI. DNA of the CDR3: TGTGCCAGCAGTTACTTACTAGCGGGAGCCGTATATGAGCAGTTCTTC. Translating gives CASSYLLAGAVYEQFF.

About this clonotype itself: A clone one base away is much larger, so this may be a read error. V is TRBV12-3 or TRBV12-4 and J is TRBJ2-1; D gene ambiguous. Trimming left V 5 bases short and J 7 bases short, with 18 bases between. The CDR3 has 15 amino acids. CDR3 DNA sequence: TGTGCCAGCAGTCCATGGGCCCCAACAATGAATGAGCAGTTCTTC. This sequence encodes CASSPWAPTMNEQFF.

A few counts support this clonotype. V and J are TRBV12-3 or TRBV12-4 and TRBJ1-5; D perhaps matches TRBD1 (5 bases). The CDR3 runs 15 residues. V was shortened by 5 bases and J by 4 bases, with 15 bases between the two germline ends. In DNA, the CDR3 is TGTGCCAGCAGTCACAGGAGTTGGGATAATCAGCCCCAGCATTTT. Translation gives CASSHRSWDNQPQHF.

There are a few counts of this clonotype. The chain employs TRBV5-1 and TRBJ2-3; 7 bases match TRBD1. The CDR3 spans 15 residues. Germline lookup yields CDR1 SGHRS and CDR2 YFSETQ. V dropped 3 bases and J dropped 3; count of bases not matched to a gene: 7. As DNA, the CDR3 is TGCGCCAGCAGCTCTAAGGGGGCTTCGACAGATACGCAGTATTTT. Translated: CASSSKGASTDTQYF.

The chain employs TRBV19 and TRBJ2-1, with 8 nucleotides matching TRBD1. Germline-derived CDR1 and CDR2 are LNHDA and SQIVND (reference sequence). After removal of 4 bases from V and 2 bases from J, the junction contained 4 bases not matched to a gene. There are 15 residues in the CDR3. CDR3 protein: CASSTAGGPYNEQFF. The CDR3 bases are TGTGCCAGTAGTACGGCAGGGGGCCCCTACAATGAGCAGTTCTTC.

This chain joins TRBV25-1 and TRBJ2-1, with D possibly TRBD2 on 6 matching bases. Trimming took 6 bases from V and 7 from J, leaving 22 bases between them. There are 16 residues in the CDR3. Germline V gives CDR1 MGHDK, CDR2 SYGVNS. CDR3 in amino acids: CASSGIHGGTINEQFF. DNA for the CDR3: TGTGCCAGCAGCGGGATCCATGGGGGGACGATAAATGAGCAGTTCTTC. Drawing the rest from reference TRBV25-1 and TRBJ2-1, the complete variable domain is EADIYQTPRYLVIGTGKKITLECSQTMGHDKMYWYQQDPGMELHLIHYSYGVNSTEKGDLSSESTVSRIRTEHFPLTLESARPSHTSQYLCASSGIHGGTINEQFFGPGTRLTVL.

This clonotype came up many times. The J gene is TRBJ1-2, the V gene TRBV18; unclear D gene. Trimming removed 2 bases from V and 3 bases from J, with 7 bases in between. Germline CDR1 is KGHSH and CDR2 is LQKENI. The CDR3 has 13 residues. CDR3: CASSPEGHYGYTF. In DNA form, the CDR3 reads TGTGCCAGCTCACCAGAGGGTCACTATGGCTACACCTTC.

This clonotype was detected a few times. This chain uses TRBV12-3 or TRBV12-4 with TRBJ2-5; maybe TRBD2 (5 bases). This CDR3 has 14 amino acids. Trimming removed 6 bases at V and 7 bases at J, with 18 bases between. The CDR3 protein is CASSLRGPPGTQYF. CDR3 nucleotides: TGTGCCAGCAGCCTCCGGGGTCCTCCGGGGACCCAGTACTTC.

This clonotype appeared once. The V and J genes are TRBV19 and TRBJ1-1, with TRBD1 matching 12 bases. This CDR3 has 16 residues. Trimming removed 6 bases from V and 3 bases from J; junction bases left unmatched: 8. CDR1 and CDR2 (germline): LNHDA, SQIVND (reference sequence). CDR3: CASRPGTGGKYTEAFF. The DNA for the CDR3 is TGTGCCAGTAGGCCCGGGACAGGGGGCAAGTACACTGAAGCTTTCTTT.

The table lists this clonotype with a few counts. The chain uses TRBV6-4 and TRBJ2-1, with 11 nucleotides matching TRBD2. Germline CDR1 is MRHNA and CDR2 is SNTAGT. Trimming cost V 6 bases and J 5 bases; bases outside gene matches: 6. The CDR3 contains 15 residues. The CDR3 DNA sequence: TGTGCCAGCAGCCTGACTAGCGGGAAGAACAATGAGCAGTTCTTC. Amino acid sequence: CASSLTSGKNNEQFF.

This clonotype was detected a few times. The chain combines TRBV19 with TRBJ2-3; 8 nucleotides line up with TRBD2. With V trimmed by 4 bases and J by 3 bases, 3 bases remained unmatched. The CDR3 totals 14 residues. CDR1 LNHDA and CDR2 SQIVND come from the germline V gene (reference sequence). CDR3 DNA: TGTGCCAGTAGTAAAAGCGGGAGAACAGATACGCAGTATTTT. It translates to CASSKSGRTDTQYF.

In its sample, this clonotype was seen a few times. The genes are TRBV4-1 and TRBJ2-1; TRBD1 matches at 9 bases. V lost 0 bases to trimming and J lost 4 bases; unmatched junction nucleotides: 7. Germline V lookup: CDR1 MGHRA, CDR2 YSYEKL. This CDR3 is built from 17 residues. The CDR3 DNA is TGCGCCAGCAGCCAAGACCCCGGACAGGGGACGTACAATGAGCAGTTCTTC. This encodes CASSQDPGQGTYNEQFF.

V usage is TRBV10-3 and J usage is TRBJ2-3, with 8 bases lining up with TRBD2. CDR1 and CDR2 from the germline V gene are ENHRY and SYGVKD. CDR3 size: 15 residues. V lost 10 bases, J lost 2 bases, and 11 bases stayed unmatched. CDR3 protein: CATRQTSDPTDTQYF. The CDR3, as DNA: TGTGCCACCAGACAGACTAGCGACCCCACAGATACGCAGTATTTT.

This clonotype appeared many times. The chain uses TRBV24-1 and TRBJ2-5; 12 nucleotides align to TRBD2. CDR1 is KGHDR and CDR2 is SFDVKD in the germline V gene. The ends lost 3 bases at V and 2 bases at J; junction bases unmatched: 6. The CDR3 loop spans 17 amino acids. The CDR3 region is CATSDRRLAGVQETQYF. Here the CDR3 DNA reads TGTGCCACCAGTGATCGCCGACTAGCGGGGGTTCAAGAGACCCAGTACTTC.

The chain is built from TRBV12-5 and TRBJ1-6; 9 bases map to TRBD1. Germline CDR1 LGHNT, CDR2 FRNRAP. V lost 4 bases, J lost 9 bases, and 10 bases stayed unmatched. This CDR3 spans 16 amino acids. Here the CDR3 reads CASGSGGGQGGSPLHF. DNA for the CDR3: TGTGCTAGTGGTTCCGGAGGGGGACAGGGCGGTTCACCCCTCCACTTT.

In its sample, this clonotype was seen a few times. The CDR3 is CATSRDNEQFF. The CDR3 DNA reads as TGTGCCACGTCCCGGGACAATGAGCAGTTCTTC. The V gene is TRBV6-1, the J gene TRBJ2-1; D remains ambiguous. Germline V gene lookup returns CDR1 MNHNS and CDR2 SASEGT. Trimming left V 10 bases short and J 5 bases short, with 9 bases between. This CDR3 is built from 11 residues.

The V and J genes are TRBV6-2 or TRBV6-3 and TRBJ2-2; D might be TRBD2 (5 bases). Deletions cut 8 bases from V and 7 bases from J, with 11 bases between. The CDR3 sequence is 12 residues long. Germline assignment: CDR1 MNHEY and CDR2 SVGEGT. The CDR3 DNA reads TGTGCCAGCCGCCTAGGGAGCGGGGAGCTGTTTTTT. This encodes CASRLGSGELFF.